Presented here are 26 T cell receptor beta chains from one specimen sequenced in a study of cytomegalovirus exposure and HLA in healthy donors. Sequenced by immunoSEQ multiplex PCR; TCRdb stores in-frame clones only, minus some. There are some 150,000 clones in the sample; 80% to 95% occur only once, and 0.6% to 0.8% lies in the top ten. The sequenced sample consisted of PBMCs. These receptors were obtained from a man between 18 and 35 years old in good health and CMV-seronegative.

This clone appeared once. This chain connects TRBV2 to TRBJ2-2; TRBD2 aligns across 10 bases. The CDR3 has 19 amino acids. After removal of 0 bases from V and 0 bases from J, the junction contained 7 bases not matched to a gene. Germline CDR1 and CDR2: SNHLY and FYNNEI. As DNA, the CDR3 is TGTGCCAGCAGTGAAGCGCTTCGGGGGACTAGCGCGAACACCGGGGAGCTGTTTTTT. It encodes CASSEALRGTSANTGELFF.

The J gene is TRBJ2-2, the V gene TRBV19, with D possibly TRBD1 on 6 matching bases. The CDR3 is made up of 15 amino acids. Germline lookup yields CDR1 LNHDA and CDR2 SQIVND (reference sequence). Trimming left V 2 bases short and J 7 bases short, with 14 bases between. For the CDR3, the DNA is TGTGCCAGTAGTATAAACAGGGCCGGGGACGGGGAGCTGTTTTTT. It codes for CASSINRAGDGELFF.

J is TRBJ2-5 and V is TRBV29-1; tentatively, D is TRBD1 (6 bases). Germline V gene data show CDR1 as SQVTM and CDR2 as ANQGSEA. This CDR3 has 12 residues. Trimming removed 6 bases from V and 2 bases from J, with 10 bases in between. The CDR3 region is CSVGDTQETQYF. In DNA form, the CDR3 reads TGCAGCGTGGGGGACACTCAAGAGACCCAGTACTTC.

The CDR3 loop reads CASSYRGNEQFF. In DNA, the CDR3 is TGTGCCAGCAGTTATAGGGGCAATGAGCAGTTCTTC. This sequence joins TRBV27 and TRBJ2-1; a possible D gene is TRBD1 (5 bases). Germline CDR1 reads MNHEY; CDR2 reads SMNVEV (reference sequence). CDR3 length: 12 residues. V shed 4 bases and J shed 6 bases, with 7 bases lying between them.

This chain connects TRBV5-6 to TRBJ1-2; 8 bases map to TRBD1. With 2 bases clipped from V and 3 bases from J, the junction kept 6 bases outside the gene matches. CDR1 and CDR2 (germline): SGHDT, YYEEEE. The CDR3 totals 15 residues. CDR3 region: CASSFGTGNYYGYTF. In DNA form, the CDR3 reads TGTGCCAGCAGCTTCGGGACAGGAAATTACTATGGCTACACCTTC.

This clone was seen only once. This chain uses TRBV14 with TRBJ1-2, with 9 bases lining up with TRBD1. Germline lookup yields CDR1 SGHDN and CDR2 FVKESK. With V trimmed by 0 bases and J by 4 bases, 6 bases remained unmatched. The CDR3 covers 16 residues. The CDR3 DNA sequence: TGTGCCAGCAGCCAAGATTACAGGGGGCTCAGCTATGGCTACACCTTC. Translating it yields CASSQDYRGLSYGYTF.

This clone was seen a handful of times. CDR3 sequence: CATSRDTGEQYF. CDR3 sequence (DNA): TGTGCCACCAGCAGAGACACAGGCGAGCAGTACTTC. The rearrangement joins TRBV15 to TRBJ2-7, with D possibly TRBD1 on 5 matching bases. Germline values: CDR1 LNHNV, CDR2 YYDKDF (reference sequence). There are 12 residues in the CDR3. Trimming left V 0 bases short and J 6 bases short, with 6 bases between.

J is TRBJ1-5 and V is TRBV28; the D is unclear. This CDR3 is built from 12 residues. Per germline, CDR1 MDHEN and CDR2 SYDVKM. Trimming shortened V by 1 base and J by 9 bases, and 7 bases separated the two germline ends. The CDR3, as DNA: TGTGCCAGCAGTTTATTGGAGCGGCCCCAGCATTTT. It codes for CASSLLERPQHF.

V and J are TRBV27 and TRBJ2-7, with TRBD1 identical over 7 bases. The CDR3 has 14 amino acids. V lost 6 bases and J lost 2; bases outside the gene matches: 7. CDR1 is MNHEY and CDR2 is SMNVEV in the germline V gene (reference sequence). CDR3 in amino acids: CASRGDSKTYEQYF. CDR3 bases: TGTGCCAGCAGAGGGGACAGTAAGACCTACGAGCAGTACTTC.

The chain joins TRBV10-1 to TRBJ2-5, with 7 nucleotides matching TRBD1. The CDR3 has 13 amino acids. Germline V CDR1 and CDR2: WNHNN, SYGVQD (reference sequence). The V gene end was trimmed by 5 bases and the J gene end by 1 base; junction bases not matched to a gene: 1. The DNA for the CDR3 is TGCGCCAGCAGTACAGGGGCCCAAGAGACCCAGTACTTC. Its protein is CASSTGAQETQYF.

The chain is built from TRBV19 and TRBJ2-3, with 10 bases fitting TRBD1. The germline V gene has CDR1 LNHDA and CDR2 SQIVND (reference sequence). Germline trimming cut 3 bases from V and 5 bases from J; bases unmatched to any gene: 5. CDR3 length: 15 amino acids. CDR3 protein: CASSIRTGGVDTQYF. CDR3 coding DNA: TGTGCCAGTAGTATCAGGACAGGGGGAGTAGATACGCAGTATTTT.

The chain joins TRBV19 to TRBJ1-2; D gene ambiguous. Germline CDR1 LNHDA, CDR2 SQIVND (reference sequence). There are 18 residues in the CDR3. Trimming shortened V by 0 bases and J by 2 bases, and 19 bases separated the two germline ends. CDR3 bases: TGTGCCAGTAGTATAGATCCGGACTCCTCCTCCTTCAACTATGGCTACACCTTC. Translating it yields CASSIDPDSSSFNYGYTF. Complete variable domain (other parts from reference TRBV19 and TRBJ1-2): DGGITQSPKYLFRKEGQNVTLSCEQNLNHDAMYWYRQDPGQGLRLIYYSQIVNDFQKGDIAEGYSVSREKKESFPLTVTSAQKNPTAFYLCASSIDPDSSSFNYGYTFGSGTRLTVV.

This chain links TRBV27 with TRBJ2-1, with D perhaps TRBD2 (6 bases). Deletions cut 6 bases from V and 10 bases from J, with 16 bases between. The length of the CDR3 is 13 residues. The germline gives CDR1 MNHEY, CDR2 SMNVEV (reference sequence). The CDR3 coding sequence is TGTGCCAGCAGGGGCGGGACTCCGGGGGAGCAGTTCTTC. Encoded protein: CASRGGTPGEQFF.

This clone appeared a single time. The rearrangement links TRBV12-5 to TRBJ1-2, with D hard to call. The V end was cut by 4 bases, the J end by 4 bases, with 19 bases between. CDR3 length: 16 amino acids. The germline V gene encodes CDR1 LGHNT and CDR2 FRNRAP. In nucleotides, the CDR3 is TGTGCTAGTGGTTGCGTAGCTTTGCGAAAGACCTATGGCTACACCTTC. Translated, it gives CASGCVALRKTYGYTF.

This chain connects TRBV28 to TRBJ1-5, with TRBD1 matching 7 bases. Germline trimming cut 5 bases from V and 6 bases from J; bases unmatched to any gene: 7. The CDR3 consists of 14 residues. In germline, CDR1 is MDHEN, CDR2 SYDVKM. DNA for the CDR3: TGTGCCAGCAGTGCCGGGACAGACCCTCAGCCCCAGCATTTT. Encoded protein: CASSAGTDPQPQHF.

The chain uses TRBV9 and TRBJ2-1; 7 nucleotides agree with TRBD2. Germline CDR1 is SGDLS and CDR2 is YYNGEE. The CDR3 covers 13 residues. The junction had 8 bases not matched to a gene; V was cut back by 0 bases and J by 14 bases. CDR3 in amino acids: CASSVAGGEGKFF. CDR3 nucleotide sequence: TGTGCCAGCAGCGTAGCGGGCGGGGAGGGAAAGTTCTTC.

The V call is TRBV2, the J call TRBJ1-5; TRBD1 is a possible D gene (6 bases). In germline, CDR1 is SNHLY, CDR2 FYNNEI. V was clipped by 6 bases and J by 6 bases, with 18 bases between them. This CDR3 spans 15 amino acids. The DNA for the CDR3 is TGTGCCAGCAGCGAGAGACAGGCGGGGGGTCAGCCCCAGCATTTT. It is translated as CASSERQAGGQPQHF.

This chain links TRBV6-5 with TRBJ2-7; D not resolved. Germline CDR1 MNHEY, CDR2 SVGAGI. The CDR3 length is 15 residues. V gave up 0 bases and J gave up 1 base, with 10 bases separating them. CDR3 DNA: TGTGCCAGCAGTTACTCGAACACCTTATCCTACGAGCAGTACTTC. Translated: CASSYSNTLSYEQYF.

The chain recombines TRBV7-9 with TRBJ1-3; no definite D call. V gave up 5 bases and J gave up 2 bases, with 13 bases separating them. Germline CDR1 is SEHNR and CDR2 is FQNEAQ (reference sequence). The CDR3 loop spans 15 amino acids. The CDR3 coding sequence is TGTGCCAGCAGCCACGGGTCCGTCCCTGGAAACACCATATATTTT. Translating it yields CASSHGSVPGNTIYF.

The CDR3 bases are TGCGCCAGCAGGACCGGGACAGGGTTTACCGGGGAGCTGTTTTTT. Encoded protein: CASRTGTGFTGELFF. The V and J genes are TRBV5-1 and TRBJ2-2, with 9 bases aligning to TRBD1. Trimming cost V 5 bases and J 5 bases; bases outside gene matches: 7. The CDR3 runs to 15 residues. Germline CDR1 is SGHRS and CDR2 is YFSETQ.

The chain couples TRBV6-1 to TRBJ2-7, with D possibly being TRBD1 (6 bases). V lost 5 bases to trimming and J lost 6 bases, with 8 bases between them. The CDR3 consists of 11 residues. Germline CDR1 is MNHNS and CDR2 is SASEGT. CDR3 region: CASSTGFEQYF. CDR3 DNA: TGTGCCAGCAGTACAGGGTTCGAGCAGTACTTC.

The chain carries TRBV6-5 and TRBJ2-7; 7 nucleotides line up with TRBD1. The CDR3 has 15 residues. Germline assignment: CDR1 MNHEY and CDR2 SVGAGI. After removal of 2 bases from V and 4 bases from J, the junction contained 8 bases not matched to a gene. CDR3: CASSYDGQGVYEQYF. CDR3 coding DNA: TGTGCCAGCAGTTACGACGGCCAGGGGGTTTACGAGCAGTACTTC.

This clone was recorded once. The gene calls are TRBV4-3 and TRBJ2-7; a possible D gene is TRBD1 (5 bases). V lost 3 bases, J lost 0 bases, and 15 bases lay in between. The CDR3 spans 16 residues. The germline CDR1 and CDR2 sequences are LGHNA and YSLEER. The CDR3 coding sequence is TGCGCCAGCAGCCATCAAGACAGACCCACCTCCTACGAGCAGTACGTC. Its protein is CASSHQDRPTSYEQYV.

This clone occurred once. The sample has other DNA sequences that encode this CDR3 too. This chain joins TRBV5-6 and TRBJ1-5; D possibly corresponds to TRBD1 (5 bases). Deletions cut 1 base from V and 6 bases from J, with 5 bases between. Germline V gene sequence: CDR1 SGHDT, CDR2 YYEEEE. The CDR3 sequence is 12 residues long. CDR3 DNA sequence: TGTGCCAGCAGCTTGACAGGTCAGCCCCAGCATTTT. Its translation: CASSLTGQPQHF.

The chain joins TRBV13 to TRBJ1-1; D may be TRBD1 (6 bases). Germline V CDR1 and CDR2: PRHDT, FYEKMQ (reference sequence). The CDR3 extends over 17 amino acids. The CDR3: CVSAAPKLGGAGTEAFF. CDR3 DNA sequence: TGTGTTTCAGCAGCCCCCAAACTGGGGGGGGCAGGAACTGAAGCTTTCTTT.

This clone was seen a single time. V gene TRBV7-3 combines with J gene TRBJ2-3; a possible D gene is TRBD2 (5 bases). V was shortened by 3 bases and J by 1 base, with 5 bases between the two germline ends. In germline, CDR1 is SGHTA, CDR2 FQGTGA. There are 13 residues in the CDR3. Written as DNA, the CDR3 is TGTGCCAGCAGCTTTAGCGGCACAGATACGCAGTATTTT. Translating it yields CASSFSGTDTQYF.